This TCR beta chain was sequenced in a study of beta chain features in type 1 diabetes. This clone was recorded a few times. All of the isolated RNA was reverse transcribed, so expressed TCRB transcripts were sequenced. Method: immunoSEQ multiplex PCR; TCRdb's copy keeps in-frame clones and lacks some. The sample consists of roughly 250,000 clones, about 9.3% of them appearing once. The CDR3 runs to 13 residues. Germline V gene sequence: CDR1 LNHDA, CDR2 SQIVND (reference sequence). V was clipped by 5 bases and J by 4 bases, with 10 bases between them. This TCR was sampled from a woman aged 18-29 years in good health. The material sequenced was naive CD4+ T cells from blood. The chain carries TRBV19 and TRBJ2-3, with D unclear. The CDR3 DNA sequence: TGTGCCAGTAGTCGTCCGGAGTCAGATACGCAGTATTTT. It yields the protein CASSRPESDTQYF.